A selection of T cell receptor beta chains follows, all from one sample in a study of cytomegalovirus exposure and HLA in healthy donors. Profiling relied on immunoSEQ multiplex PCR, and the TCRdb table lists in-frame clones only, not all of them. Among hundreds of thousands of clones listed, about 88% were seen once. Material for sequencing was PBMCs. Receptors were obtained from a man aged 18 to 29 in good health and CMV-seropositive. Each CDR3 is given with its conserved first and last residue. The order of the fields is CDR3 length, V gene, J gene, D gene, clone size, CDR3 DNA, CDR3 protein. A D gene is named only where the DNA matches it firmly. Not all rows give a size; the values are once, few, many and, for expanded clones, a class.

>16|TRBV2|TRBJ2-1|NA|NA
TGTGCCAGCAGTTCTCTAGGATACCCCGCGAACAATGAGCAGTTCTTC
CASSSLGYPANNEQFF
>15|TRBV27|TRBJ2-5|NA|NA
TGTGCCAGCAGTTTATCGTTCTGGTCAGAAGAGACCCAGTACTTC
CASSLSFWSEETQYF
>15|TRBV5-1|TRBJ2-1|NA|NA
TGCGCCAGCAGCTCGAGGCGTCCTGAGCTAAATGAGCAGTTCTTC
CASSSRRPELNEQFF
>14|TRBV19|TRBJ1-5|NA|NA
TGTGCCAGTAGTATCGTCAGCGGGAATCAGCCCCAGCATTTT
CASSIVSGNQPQHF
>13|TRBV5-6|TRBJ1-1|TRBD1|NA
TGTGCCAGCAGCTTGGACAGGGGGACTGAAGCTTTCTTT
CASSLDRGTEAFF
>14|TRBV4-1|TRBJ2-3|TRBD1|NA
TGCGCCAGCAGCCAACGGACAGGGGGGGATACGCAGTATTTT
CASSQRTGGDTQYF
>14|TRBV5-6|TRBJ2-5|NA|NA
TGTGCCAGCAGCTTCCGCGACAGCCAAGAGACCCAGTACTTC
CASSFRDSQETQYF
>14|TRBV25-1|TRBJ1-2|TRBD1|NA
TGTGCCAGCAGTAAAAGGGACAGGGGATATGGCTACACCTTC
CASSKRDRGYGYTF
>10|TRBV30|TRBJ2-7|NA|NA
TGTGCTAGCAGTTCCTACGAGCAGTACTTC
CASSSYEQYF
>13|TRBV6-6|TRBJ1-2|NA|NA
TGTGCCAGCAGTATCCCCCCTGACTATGGCTACACCTTC
CASSIPPDYGYTF
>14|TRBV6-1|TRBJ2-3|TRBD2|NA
TGTGCCAGCTTTCGGACTAGTGGCGTCAATACGCAGTATTTT
CASFRTSGVNTQYF
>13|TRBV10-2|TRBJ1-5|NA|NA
TGCGCCAGCAGTGGTGGGTACGATCAGCCCCAGCATTTT
CASSGGYDQPQHF
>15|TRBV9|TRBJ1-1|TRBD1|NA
TGTGCCAGCAGCGGGGGGTCAGGACAGGCAGAGTTAGCTTTCTTT
CASSGGSGQAELAFF
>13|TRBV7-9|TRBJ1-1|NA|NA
TGTGCCAGCAGCCCGCCCCCTTCCACTGAAGCTTTCTTT
CASSPPPSTEAFF
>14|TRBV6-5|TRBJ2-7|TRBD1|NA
TGTGCCAGCTCCGGGGACAGGACAGCCTACGAGCAGTACTTC
CASSGDRTAYEQYF
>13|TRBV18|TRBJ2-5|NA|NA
TGTGCCAGCTCACCGTTGGGGTCGGAGACCCAGTACTTC
CASSPLGSETQYF
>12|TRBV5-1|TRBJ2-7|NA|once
TGCGCCAGCAGCTTACACCGAGGCGAGCAGTACTTC
CASSLHRGEQYF
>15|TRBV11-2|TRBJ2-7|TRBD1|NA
TGTGCCAGCAGCCTAACGGACAGGGGATACTACGAGCAGTACTTC
CASSLTDRGYYEQYF
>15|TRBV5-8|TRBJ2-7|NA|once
TGTGCCAGCAGCTTGGATGGCGGGGAGTCCTACGAGCAGTACTTC
CASSLDGGESYEQYF
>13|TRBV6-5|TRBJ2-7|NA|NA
TGTGCCAGCAGTTATCGGAGCTCCTACGAGCAGTACTTC
CASSYRSSYEQYF
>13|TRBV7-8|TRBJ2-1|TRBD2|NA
TGTGCCGCCGGACTAGCGGTCCACAATGAGCAGTTCTTC
CAAGLAVHNEQFF
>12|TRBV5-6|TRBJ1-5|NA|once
TGTGCCAGCAGCTCTGGGATCGGGCCCCAGCATTTT
CASSSGIGPQHF
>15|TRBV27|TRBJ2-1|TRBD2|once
TGTGCCAGCAGTGCGGGACTAGCGTTATTCAATGAGCAGTTCTTC
CASSAGLALFNEQFF
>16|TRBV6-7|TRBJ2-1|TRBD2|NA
TGTGCCAGCAGCCCTACTAGCGGGAGCTCCTACAATGAGCAGTTCTTC
CASSPTSGSSYNEQFF
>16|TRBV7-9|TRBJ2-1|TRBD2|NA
TGTGCCAGCAGCCCTACTAGCGGCATATCCTACAATGAGCAGTTCTTC
CASSPTSGISYNEQFF
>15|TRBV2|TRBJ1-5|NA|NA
TGTGCCAGCAGTGTTGAGGGAATTGACAATCAGCCCCAGCATTTT
CASSVEGIDNQPQHF
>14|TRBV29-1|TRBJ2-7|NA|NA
TGCAGCGCCGCGCGGGACACTGGCAACTACGAGCAGTACTTC
CSAARDTGNYEQYF
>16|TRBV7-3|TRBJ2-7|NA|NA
TGTGCCAGCAGCTTGCCTAGGACTACGAGCTCCTACGAGCAGTACTTC
CASSLPRTTSSYEQYF